One and the same sample provided the 24 T cell receptor beta chains below, sequenced in a study of blood T cell repertoires in COVID-19. Here immunoSEQ multiplex PCR was the method, and the copy in TCRdb shows in-frame clones only, minus some. The data hold about 68,000 clones, with about four fifths observed a single time. Sequenced sample: peripheral blood. The receptors originated from a man over 45 with active COVID-19.

J is TRBJ2-7 and V is TRBV5-1, with D maybe TRBD1 (6 bases). This CDR3 has 14 residues. With 3 bases removed from V and 5 bases from J, the gap between germline ends came to 15 bases. The germline CDR1 and CDR2 sequences are SGHRS and YFSETQ. The CDR3 here is CASSSGEVVDEQYF. In nucleotides, the CDR3 is TGCGCCAGCAGCTCAGGGGAAGTAGTAGACGAGCAGTACTTC.

The chain carries TRBV27 and TRBJ1-3, with a weak D call TRBD1 (5 bases). Trimming removed 2 bases from V and 4 bases from J, with 9 bases in between. Germline V gene sequence: CDR1 MNHEY, CDR2 SMNVEV (reference sequence). The CDR3 loop spans 14 amino acids. Written as DNA, the CDR3 is TGTGCCAGCAGTTTAAACCCAGGGGGAAACACCATATATTTT. It is translated as CASSLNPGGNTIYF.

The chain links TRBV19 to TRBJ2-3; 9 bases are a match to TRBD1. The V and J ends lost 4 bases and 2 bases, in that order; junction bases with no gene match: 4. This CDR3 spans 15 amino acids. The germline gives CDR1 LNHDA, CDR2 SQIVND (reference sequence). The CDR3 sequence is CASSTGTGITDTQYF. The CDR3 DNA reads as TGTGCCAGTAGTACCGGGACAGGGATCACAGATACGCAGTATTTT.

J is TRBJ2-7 and V is TRBV5-4; 8 bases map to TRBD1. CDR3 length: 14 amino acids. CDR1 and CDR2 from the germline V gene are SGHNT and YYREEE (reference sequence). With V trimmed by 5 bases and J by 2 bases, 6 bases remained unmatched. As DNA, the CDR3 is TGTGCCAGCAGGACCGGGACAGGACCCTACGAGCAGTACTTC. This translates into CASRTGTGPYEQYF.

The chain has TRBV11-2 and TRBJ2-7, with a tentative D call TRBD1 (6 bases). Between the trimmed V and J ends, which lost 9 bases and 1 base, there was a span of 16 bases. This CDR3 contains 14 residues. Germline loops: CDR1 SGHAT, CDR2 FQNNGV. In DNA form, the CDR3 reads TGTGCCAGTTCTGTGGGGGCAAGTTCCTACGAGCAGTACTTC. It encodes CASSVGASSYEQYF.

The V and J genes are TRBV15 and TRBJ2-7, with unresolved D. The CDR3 length is 14 residues. V was shortened by 0 bases and J by 2 bases, with 8 bases between the two germline ends. Germline assignment: CDR1 LNHNV and CDR2 YYDKDF (reference sequence). CDR3 loop: CATSRDADTYEQYF. In DNA form, the CDR3 reads TGTGCCACCAGCAGAGATGCGGATACCTACGAGCAGTACTTC.

The rearrangement uses TRBV6-5 and TRBJ2-7, with 7 bases fitting TRBD2. CDR3 length: 14 amino acids. Trimming at V came to 6 bases and at J to 6 bases, leaving 11 bases not matched to a gene. Germline CDR1 is MNHEY and CDR2 is SVGAGI. The CDR3 DNA is TGTGCCAGCAGGGCCGGGACTACCGACCCCGAGCAGTACTTC. This gives the protein CASRAGTTDPEQYF.

The chain has TRBV15 and TRBJ1-2; D ambiguous. CDR1 LNHNV and CDR2 YYDKDF come from the germline V gene (reference sequence). The CDR3 extends over 13 amino acids. V gave up 0 bases and J gave up 5 bases, with 7 bases separating them. Written as DNA, the CDR3 is TGTGCCACCAGCAGAGATCCCCAGTATGGCTACACCTTC. Translating it yields CATSRDPQYGYTF.

In this sample, this clone turned up a few times. The rearrangement uses TRBV30 and TRBJ1-5, with 7 bases aligning to TRBD1. Looked up from germline, CDR1 is GTSNPN and CDR2 is SVGIG (reference sequence). The CDR3 length is 14 residues. V lost 5 bases, J lost 6 bases, and 10 bases stayed unmatched. CDR3 in DNA: TGTGCCTGGGGAACAGGGGTTCGGGGTCAGCCCCAGCATTTT. As protein: CAWGTGVRGQPQHF.

The chain joins TRBV4-1 to TRBJ2-7, with D perhaps matching TRBD1 (6 bases). Trimming took off 4 bases at V and 2 bases at J, with 12 bases between the two ends. Germline V gene sequence: CDR1 MGHRA, CDR2 YSYEKL. There are 14 residues in the CDR3. This CDR3 is CASSLHGDTYEQYF. CDR3 coding DNA: TGCGCCAGCAGCCTACATGGGGACACCTACGAGCAGTACTTC.

The chain is built from TRBV10-3 and TRBJ1-2; possible D gene TRBD1, 6 bases. The V and J ends lost 10 bases and 3 bases respectively, with 12 bases between them. This CDR3 is 12 amino acids long. The germline V gene encodes CDR1 ENHRY and CDR2 SYGVKD. CDR3 residues: CATGEGDYGYTF. Here the CDR3 DNA reads TGTGCCACCGGAGAGGGGGACTATGGCTACACCTTC.

V usage is TRBV7-9 and J usage is TRBJ2-7, with D uncertain. Per germline, CDR1 SEHNR and CDR2 FQNEAQ (reference sequence). V was trimmed by 4 bases and J by 3 bases, leaving 22 bases between them. There are 17 residues in the CDR3. The CDR3 DNA reads as TGTGCCAGCAGCTCTTTGGCGGCTCGACTTTCGTTCTACGAGCAGTACTTC. Translated, it gives CASSSLAARLSFYEQYF. Together with reference TRBV7-9 and TRBJ2-7, the CDR3 gives the full variable domain: DTGVSQNPRHKITKRGQNVTFRCDPISEHNRLYWYRQTLGQGPEFLTYFQNEAQLEKSRLLSDRFSAERPKGSFSTLEIQRTEQGDSAMYLCASSSLAARLSFYEQYFGPGTRLTVT.

The chain uses TRBV12-5 and TRBJ2-5; a weak D match, TRBD2 (5 bases). Germline V CDR1 and CDR2: LGHNT, FRNRAP. V lost 4 bases and J lost 5, with 17 bases in between. The CDR3 contains 15 residues. The DNA for the CDR3 is TGTGCTAGTGGTTCCTGGAGCTTAAGGGAGGAGACCCAGTACTTC. This sequence encodes CASGSWSLREETQYF.

The chain couples TRBV2 to TRBJ2-3; D not resolved. Trimming took off 4 bases at V and 0 bases at J, with 8 bases between the two ends. Germline CDR1 and CDR2: SNHLY and FYNNEI. This CDR3 is built from 14 residues. CDR3 sequence reads: CASSVTWSTDTQYF. The CDR3 bases are TGTGCCAGCAGTGTAACTTGGAGCACAGATACGCAGTATTTT.

This sequence joins TRBV10-2 and TRBJ1-5; the match to TRBD1 covers 7 bases. V lost 2 bases and J lost 9; bases outside the gene matches: 13. This CDR3 has 16 residues. CDR1 is WSHSY and CDR2 is SAAADI in the germline V gene. The CDR3, as DNA: TGCGCCAGCAGTGAGCTCACCGGGACAGCGGTGCCGCCCCAGCATTTT. Its protein is CASSELTGTAVPPQHF.

The chain uses TRBV6-4 and TRBJ2-7, with 7 bases that match TRBD2. The CDR3 spans 14 residues. Germline V gene lookup returns CDR1 MRHNA and CDR2 SNTAGT. Trimming at V came to 4 bases and at J to 6 bases, leaving 9 bases not matched to a gene. The CDR3 region has the DNA TGTGCCAGCAGTGTCATCGCGGGGGAAGGCGAGCAGTACTTC. Encoded protein: CASSVIAGEGEQYF.

In this sample, this clone turned up a few times. The chain is built from TRBV6-5 and TRBJ1-2; TRBD1 agrees at 11 bases. With V trimmed by 0 bases and J by 4 bases, 4 bases remained unmatched. The CDR3 is 16 residues long. Germline V gene lookup returns CDR1 MNHEY and CDR2 SVGAGI. As DNA, the CDR3 is TGTGCCAGCAGTTACTCGAGGACAGGGGGCGGCTATGGCTACACCTTC. Protein: CASSYSRTGGGYGYTF.

The V gene is TRBV6-5, the J gene TRBJ2-7; D is unresolved. Trimming shortened V by 6 bases and J by 2 bases, and 14 bases separated the two germline ends. The CDR3 has 14 amino acids. The germline CDR1 and CDR2 sequences are MNHEY and SVGAGI. The DNA of the CDR3 is TGTGCCAGCAGCGATGGCCGAATGACCTACGAGCAGTACTTC. Translating gives CASSDGRMTYEQYF.

The V call is TRBV19, the J call TRBJ2-1; a possible D gene is TRBD1 (5 bases). With 3 bases removed from V and 8 bases from J, the gap between germline ends came to 17 bases. This CDR3 has 15 amino acids. The V gene's germline CDR1 is LNHDA and CDR2 SQIVND (reference sequence). The CDR3 loop reads CASSIAGWDSDEQFF. In DNA form, the CDR3 reads TGTGCCAGTAGTATCGCAGGGTGGGATAGTGATGAGCAGTTCTTC.

CDR3 nucleotide sequence: TGTGCCAGCTCACCGTCACCCGGCGGGGATGAAGCTTTCTTT. Its translation: CASSPSPGGDEAFF. The chain links TRBV18 to TRBJ1-1; D gene uncertain. This CDR3 is 14 amino acids long. Germline V lookup: CDR1 KGHSH, CDR2 LQKENI. V lost 3 bases to trimming and J lost 7 bases, with 15 bases between them. Using reference TRBV18 and TRBJ1-1 for the parts outside the CDR3, the full variable domain is NAGVMQNPRHLVRRRGQEARLRCSPMKGHSHVYWYRQLPEEGLKFMVYLQKENIIDESGMPKERFSAEFPKEGPSILRIQQVVRGDSAAYFCASSPSPGGDEAFFGQGTRLTVV.

The chain combines TRBV6-2 or TRBV6-3 with TRBJ2-5; D is perhaps TRBD1 (6 bases). The germline CDR1 and CDR2 sequences are MNHEY and SVGEGT. Trimming pared 5 bases from V and 3 bases from J, leaving 16 bases between. The length of the CDR3 is 15 residues. The CDR3 here is CASSQGPGLEETQYF. DNA for the CDR3: TGTGCCAGCAGTCAGGGGCCCGGGTTGGAAGAGACCCAGTACTTC.

The chain has TRBV20-1 and TRBJ1-1, with a tentative D call TRBD1 (6 bases). Between the trimmed V and J ends, which lost 6 bases and 8 bases, there was a span of 10 bases. CDR3 size: 10 residues. CDR1 and CDR2 (germline): DFQATT, SNEGSKA (reference sequence). CDR3 amino acids: CSAKDREAFF. In DNA form, the CDR3 reads TGCAGTGCGAAGGACAGAGAAGCTTTCTTT.

The chain couples TRBV11-2 to TRBJ2-7; 8 positions agree with TRBD2. Germline CDR1 reads SGHAT; CDR2 reads FQNNGV. The trim removed 1 base at V and 3 bases at J, leaving 5 bases unmatched. CDR3 length: 15 residues. CDR3 in DNA: TGTGCCAGCAGCTTAGGGCGGGGGGCATACTACGAGCAGTACTTC. Translating gives CASSLGRGAYYEQYF.

V gene TRBV7-9 combines with J gene TRBJ2-1, with 13 bases matching TRBD2. This CDR3 has 19 residues. V was pared by 6 bases and J by 4 bases, with 15 bases of the junction left unmatched. Germline CDR1 reads SEHNR; CDR2 reads FQNEAQ (reference sequence). This chain's CDR3 is CASSFPGTSGNIVYNEQFF. The CDR3, as DNA: TGTGCCAGCAGTTTCCCCGGGACTAGCGGGAATATTGTATACAATGAGCAGTTCTTC.